Presented here are 16 T cell receptor beta chains from one specimen sequenced in a study of T cell repertoires in cytomegalovirus infection. TCRdb re-analysed the reads in MiXCR, keeping a single row per CDR3 protein. The sample yields hundreds of thousands of distinct CDR3 sequences, approximately 8.9% seen once. The sample was PBMCs. These receptor sequences come from a human donor in good health (CMV status not recorded). Some clones in this sample may be carry-over from other donors' samples.

This clonotype was seen at least ten times. J is TRBJ2-3 and V is TRBV28; the D gene is possibly TRBD2 (6 bases). The CDR3 contains 15 residues. Trimming shortened V by 3 bases and J by 4 bases, and 14 bases separated the two germline ends. Germline V lookup: CDR1 MDHEN, CDR2 SYDVKM. The CDR3 DNA sequence: TGTGCCAGCAGTTTGACTTCCGGCGGGGCAGATACGCAGTATTTT. It specifies CASSLTSGGADTQYF.

This clonotype was observed many times. This chain joins TRBV6-2 or TRBV6-3 and TRBJ1-1; a possible D gene is TRBD1 (6 bases). Per germline, CDR1 MNHEY and CDR2 SVGEGT. Trimming cost V 10 bases and J 4 bases, with 19 bases left between them. The CDR3 spans 14 residues. The CDR3 reads CAITPRGAPTEAFF. In nucleotides, the CDR3 is TGTGCCATCACTCCTCGGGGGGCGCCCACTGAAGCTTTCTTT.

This clonotype occurred many times. The genes are TRBV6-2 or TRBV6-3 and TRBJ2-7, with D possibly TRBD1 on 6 matching bases. This CDR3 has 16 residues. Between the trimmed V and J ends, which lost 2 bases and 2 bases, there was a span of 16 bases. CDR1 is MNHEY, CDR2 SVGEGT, per germline. The CDR3 bases are TGTGCCAGCAGTTACGCCGAGTCAGGGGTGACCTACGAGCAGTACTTC. Encoded protein: CASSYAESGVTYEQYF.

Ten or more counts support this clonotype. CDR3 sequence: CASSFTPYEQYV. The CDR3 DNA sequence: TGTGCCAGCAGTTTTACACCCTACGAGCAGTACGTC. This chain links TRBV12-3 or TRBV12-4 with TRBJ2-7, with D unclear. The CDR3 is made up of 12 amino acids. The V end was cut by 3 bases, the J end by 2 bases, with 5 bases between.

This clonotype was detected many times. The V gene is TRBV4-1, the J gene TRBJ1-4; D might be TRBD1 (5 bases). The germline V and J ends were trimmed by 4 bases and 3 bases, with 12 bases remaining between them. CDR3 size: 15 residues. CDR1 MGHRA and CDR2 YSYEKL come from the germline V gene. The CDR3 coding sequence is TGCGCCAGCAGCCGACAGACGGCACCTAATGAAAAACTGTTTTTT. Amino acids: CASSRQTAPNEKLFF.

This clonotype was observed a handful of times. The gene calls are TRBV4-2 and TRBJ1-1; weak D call: TRBD1 (6 bases). Germline V gives CDR1 LGHNA, CDR2 YNFKEQ. Between the trimmed V and J ends, which lost 1 base and 2 bases, there was a span of 14 bases. This CDR3 is 16 amino acids long. DNA for the CDR3: TGTGCCAGCAGCCAAGTATTGACAGGATTAAACACTGAAGCTTTCTTT. Amino acid sequence: CASSQVLTGLNTEAFF.

This clonotype was counted ten times or more. V usage is TRBV20-1 and J usage is TRBJ1-1; TRBD1 might be the D (6 bases). Germline V gives CDR1 DFQATT, CDR2 SNEGSKA (reference sequence). The length of the CDR3 is 14 residues. Between the trimmed V and J ends, which lost 4 bases and 1 base, there was a span of 13 bases. CDR3 protein: CSAMSRDTNTEAFF. The DNA for the CDR3 is TGCAGTGCTATGAGCCGGGACACGAACACTGAAGCTTTCTTT.

This clonotype was seen ten or more times. This sequence joins TRBV7-2 and TRBJ1-3, with TRBD1 as a possible D gene (5 bases). The CDR3 has 15 amino acids. The germline V and J ends were trimmed by 4 bases and 1 base, with 11 bases remaining between them. The germline CDR1 and CDR2 sequences are SGHTA and FQGNSA. The CDR3 spells CASSSQVYSGNTIYF. For the CDR3, the DNA is TGTGCCAGCAGCTCACAGGTTTATTCTGGAAACACCATATATTTT.

This clonotype was detected many times. The rearrangement uses TRBV4-1 and TRBJ2-2; 10 bases are shared with TRBD1. CDR1 and CDR2 from the germline V gene are MGHRA and YSYEKL. With V trimmed by 1 base and J by 5 bases, 1 base remained unmatched. The CDR3 length is 15 residues. This CDR3 is CASSQGQGATGELFF. DNA of the CDR3: TGCGCCAGCAGCCAAGGACAGGGGGCAACCGGGGAGCTGTTTTTT.

This clonotype was counted a few times. The chain links TRBV20-1 to TRBJ2-5; no firm D call. V was pared by 0 bases and J by 5 bases, with 10 bases between. The CDR3 loop spans 13 amino acids. Germline CDR1 is DFQATT and CDR2 is SNEGSKA (reference sequence). In DNA form, the CDR3 reads TGCAGTGCTAGAGAGCCAACCGAGGAGACCCAGTACTTC. This translates into CSAREPTEETQYF.

This clonotype was counted ten times or more. V is TRBV7-2 and J is TRBJ1-5, with D uncertain. V lost 5 bases to trimming and J lost 3 bases, with 5 bases between them. CDR1 and CDR2 from the germline V gene are SGHTA and FQGNSA. The CDR3 sequence is 12 residues long. The CDR3 reads CASSTFNQPQHF. As DNA, the CDR3 is TGTGCCAGCAGCACGTTCAATCAGCCCCAGCATTTT.

This clonotype was counted many times. The chain has TRBV6-5 and TRBJ2-3, with D tentatively TRBD1 (5 bases). Trimming removed 3 bases at V and 3 bases at J, with 7 bases between. The CDR3 consists of 13 residues. Germline V gene lookup returns CDR1 MNHEY and CDR2 SVGAGI. In nucleotides, the CDR3 is TGTGCCAGCAGTTATCCAGGGACAGATACGCAGTATTTT. Translated: CASSYPGTDTQYF.

This clonotype was detected ten times or more. The J gene is TRBJ1-3, the V gene TRBV7-8; D not certain. Trimming left V 2 bases short and J 2 bases short, with 7 bases between. Germline V gene sequence: CDR1 SGHVS, CDR2 FQNEAQ. The CDR3 contains 14 residues. CDR3 protein: CASSLMTPGNTIYF. The CDR3 DNA sequence: TGTGCCAGCAGCTTAATGACCCCTGGAAACACCATATATTTT.

This clonotype was counted ten times or more. This chain links TRBV6-2 or TRBV6-3 with TRBJ1-1; 9 positions match TRBD1. Germline values: CDR1 MNHEY, CDR2 SVGEGT. After removal of 5 bases from V and 4 bases from J, the junction contained 8 bases not matched to a gene. The length of the CDR3 is 15 residues. CDR3 sequence: CASSPGDRVPTEAFF. CDR3 DNA: TGTGCCAGCAGTCCAGGGGACAGGGTCCCCACTGAAGCTTTCTTT.

This clonotype has at least ten counts. This sequence joins TRBV7-4 and TRBJ2-4; the D gene is possibly TRBD2 (6 bases). The V gene lost 3 bases and the J gene lost 2 bases, with 17 bases spanning the gap. Per germline, CDR1 SGHVT and CDR2 SQSDAQ. CDR3 size: 17 residues. The CDR3 loop is CASSLAAGWSTKNIQYF. The CDR3 coding sequence is TGTGCCAGCAGCTTGGCGGCGGGGTGGAGTACCAAAAACATTCAGTACTTC.

This clonotype was counted a few times. CDR3 coding DNA: TGTGCCAGCAGCGACGGGACAGAGAACACTGAAGCTTTCTTT. Protein sequence: CASSDGTENTEAFF. The chain carries TRBV9 and TRBJ1-1, with 7 bases fitting TRBD1. The CDR3 has 14 amino acids. V was pared by 3 bases and J by 1 base, with 3 bases of the junction left unmatched. Per the germline V gene, CDR1 is SGDLS and CDR2 is YYNGEE.